The present entry profiles one TCR beta chain with its context. The antigen remains undetermined. Vbeta (60) and Jbeta (13) primers were used in the PCR. Method: immunoSEQ multiplex PCR; TCRdb's copy keeps in-frame clones and lacks some. Of fewer than 250,000 clones listed, roughly 86% are singletons. Deletions cut 6 bases from V and 1 base from J, with 9 bases between. The CDR3 has 13 residues. CDR1 and CDR2 (germline): ENHRY, SYGVKD. The data belong to a study of cytomegalovirus exposure and HLA in healthy donors. For the study at large: Out of approximately 170 million T cells, an earlier analysis found about 120 million unique TCR beta sequences in total. The Caucasian-associated ancestry cluster held around 81% of 300 to 450 genotyped donors.

Notes on the study in general: Cytomegalovirus association was listed for around 170 TCR beta chains. TCR beta V segments were, for the most part, productive about 90% or about 30% of the time in an earlier analysis.

Sequenced input: PBMCs. The genes are TRBV10-3 and TRBJ1-1; D is perhaps TRBD1 (6 bases). This clonotype was sampled from a man aged 40-49 years in good health and CMV-seropositive. The CDR3 bases are TGTGCCATCAGACAGGGAGAGAACACTGAAGCTTTCTTT. Its protein product is CAIRQGENTEAFF.